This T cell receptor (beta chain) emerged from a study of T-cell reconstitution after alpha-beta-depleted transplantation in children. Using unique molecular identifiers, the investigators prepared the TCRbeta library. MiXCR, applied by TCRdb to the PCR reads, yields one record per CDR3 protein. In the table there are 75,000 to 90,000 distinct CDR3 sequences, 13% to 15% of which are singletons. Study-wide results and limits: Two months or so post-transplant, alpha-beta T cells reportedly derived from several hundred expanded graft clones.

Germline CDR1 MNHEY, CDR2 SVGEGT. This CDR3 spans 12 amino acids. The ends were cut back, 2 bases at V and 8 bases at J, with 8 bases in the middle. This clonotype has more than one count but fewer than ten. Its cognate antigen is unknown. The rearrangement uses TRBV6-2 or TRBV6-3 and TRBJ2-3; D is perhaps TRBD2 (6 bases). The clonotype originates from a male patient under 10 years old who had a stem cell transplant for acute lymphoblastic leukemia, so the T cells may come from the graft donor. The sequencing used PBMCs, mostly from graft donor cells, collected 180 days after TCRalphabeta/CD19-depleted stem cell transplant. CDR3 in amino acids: CASSYPGGTQYF. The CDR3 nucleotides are TGTGCCAGCAGTTACCCCGGGGGTACGCAGTATTTT.